These 27 T cell receptor beta chains were all obtained from the same sample, sequenced in a study of CD8+ T cells in alopecia areata. Sequencing relied on a cDNA template that was reverse transcribed from extracted RNA. Sequencing used immunoSEQ multiplex PCR; TCRdb keeps in-frame clones, though not all of them. The sample yields 75,000 to 85,000 clones, approximately 64% seen once. Treatment here: oral pan-JAK inhibitor, 5-10 mg twice daily. The source material was CD8+ T cells sorted from blood, sampled at week 24, from a patient treated with tofacitinib. Every receptor here comes from a human donor with alopecia areata.

The CDR3: CASSWRGGYEQYF. The CDR3 DNA is TGTGCCAGCAGCTGGAGGGGCGGCTACGAGCAGTACTTC. V usage is TRBV13 and J usage is TRBJ2-7; perhaps TRBD2 as D (6 bases). This CDR3 is built from 13 residues. Trimming shortened V by 4 bases and J by 3 bases, and 10 bases separated the two germline ends. The germline V gene has CDR1 PRHDT and CDR2 FYEKMQ (reference sequence). The full variable domain, rest sourced from reference TRBV13 and TRBJ2-7, is AAGVIQSPRHLIKEKRETATLKCYPIPRHDTVYWYQQGPGQDPQFLISFYEKMQSDKGSIPDRFSAQQFSDYHSELNMSSLELGDSALYFCASSWRGGYEQYFGPGTRLTVT.

The sample holds one count of this clone. The rearrangement links TRBV7-6 to TRBJ2-7; 8 nucleotides line up with TRBD1. Germline V gene sequence: CDR1 SGHVS, CDR2 FNYEAQ. There are 16 residues in the CDR3. After removal of 1 base from V and 5 bases from J, the junction contained 10 bases not matched to a gene. The CDR3 DNA is TGTGCCAGCAGCTTAGGGGCTGGCAGGGGGCGAGACGAGCAGTACTTC. Amino acid sequence: CASSLGAGRGRDEQYF. The full variable domain, with the rest looked up from reference TRBV7-6 and TRBJ2-7, is GAGVSQSPRYKVTKRGQDVALRCDPISGHVSLYWYRQALGQGPEFLTYFNYEAQQDKSGLPNDRFSAERPEGSISTLTIQRTEQRDSAMYRCASSLGAGRGRDEQYFGPGTRLTVT.

This clone was counted only a few times. The chain employs TRBV2 and TRBJ2-2; either TRBD1 or TRBD2 may fit D (5 bases each). CDR1 is SNHLY and CDR2 is FYNNEI in the germline V gene. This CDR3 is 16 amino acids long. Trimming removed 4 bases at V and 4 bases at J, with 16 bases between. The CDR3 DNA reads TGTGCCAGCAGTGGGGGCCCGGGAAGTGGCACCGGGGAGCTGTTTTTT. Amino acids: CASSGGPGSGTGELFF.

The gene calls are TRBV13 and TRBJ2-5; 10 bases align to TRBD1. The CDR3 extends over 17 amino acids. Germline CDR1 reads PRHDT; CDR2 reads FYEKMQ (reference sequence). V was clipped by 4 bases and J by 5 bases; unmatched bases: 13. Here the CDR3 reads CASSSTAAGTGDETQYF. The CDR3 DNA reads as TGTGCCAGCAGCTCTACCGCAGCCGGGACAGGGGATGAGACCCAGTACTTC.

The rearrangement links TRBV5-6 to TRBJ2-1, with TRBD1 matching over 9 bases. Losses at the gene ends were 0 bases for V and 8 bases for J; bases not matched to a gene: 9. The germline V gene has CDR1 SGHDT and CDR2 YYEEEE. The CDR3 is made up of 16 amino acids. The CDR3 DNA is TGTGCCAGCAGCTTGGCCGGGACAGGGTTGATAGATGAGCAGTTCTTC. This encodes CASSLAGTGLIDEQFF.

The gene calls are TRBV27 and TRBJ2-7, with 9 nucleotides matching TRBD1. With V trimmed by 7 bases and J by 6 bases, 13 bases remained unmatched. CDR1 and CDR2 from the germline V gene are MNHEY and SMNVEV (reference sequence). This CDR3 has 15 amino acids. In DNA form, the CDR3 reads TGTGCCAGCACCTCCGCGGGGACAGGGCTGGGCGAGCAGTACTTC. Translated, it gives CASTSAGTGLGEQYF.

The chain is built from TRBV19 and TRBJ2-2; maybe TRBD2 (6 bases). Looked up from germline, CDR1 is LNHDA and CDR2 is SQIVND (reference sequence). V lost 6 bases and J lost 4, with 18 bases in between. This CDR3 is built from 16 residues. The CDR3 is CASRPLAGTITGELFF. DNA of the CDR3: TGTGCCAGTAGGCCTTTGGCGGGAACCATCACCGGGGAGCTGTTTTTT.

The chain couples TRBV27 to TRBJ2-1; 9 bases match TRBD2. The CDR3 has 14 residues. Germline V CDR1 and CDR2: MNHEY, SMNVEV (reference sequence). V lost 4 bases and J lost 12; bases outside the gene matches: 10. CDR3 sequence reads: CASSSASGTLGQFF. CDR3 sequence (DNA): TGTGCCAGCAGTTCGGCTAGCGGGACCCTTGGGCAGTTCTTC.

This chain uses TRBV15 with TRBJ1-5; 9 bases agree with TRBD1. The V and J ends lost 7 bases and 7 bases, in that order; junction bases with no gene match: 11. Germline assignment: CDR1 LNHNV and CDR2 YYDKDF (reference sequence). This CDR3 has 15 residues. The CDR3 coding sequence is TGTGCCACCACGTCGAACAGGGGGCGAGTCCAGCCCCAGCATTTT. Translating gives CATTSNRGRVQPQHF.

The chain recombines TRBV4-3 with TRBJ2-1; the match to TRBD2 covers 10 bases. V gave up 4 bases and J gave up 0 bases; unmatched junction bases: 9. Germline V CDR1 and CDR2: LGHNA, YSLEER. There are 18 residues in the CDR3. CDR3 sequence reads: CASSPYVSGRASYNEQFF. In DNA form, the CDR3 reads TGCGCCAGCAGCCCCTACGTAAGCGGGAGGGCCTCCTACAATGAGCAGTTCTTC.

The chain links TRBV4-3 to TRBJ2-7; 9 bases are a match to TRBD1. With V trimmed by 3 bases and J by 2 bases, 5 bases remained unmatched. The length of the CDR3 is 15 residues. Looked up from germline, CDR1 is LGHNA and CDR2 is YSLEER. The CDR3 region has the DNA TGCGCCAGCAGCCAGTCGGACAGGGGCACCTACGAGCAGTACTTC. The encoded protein is CASSQSDRGTYEQYF.

This rearrangement joins TRBV7-7 to TRBJ2-3; tentatively, D is TRBD1 or TRBD2 (5 bases each). CDR1 SSHAT and CDR2 FNYEAQ come from the germline V gene (reference sequence). This CDR3 region has 15 residues. V lost 4 bases and J lost 0, with 11 bases in between. CDR3 bases: TGTGCCAGCAGCTGGGGGACGTCTAGCACAGATACGCAGTATTTT. This translates into CASSWGTSSTDTQYF. Using reference TRBV7-7 and TRBJ2-3 for the parts outside the CDR3, the full variable domain is GAGVSQSPRYKVTKRGQDVTLRCDPISSHATLYWYQQALGQGPEFLTYFNYEAQPDKSGLPSDRFSAERPEGSISTLTIQRTEQRDSAMYRCASSWGTSSTDTQYFGPGTRLTVL.

A remark on this clone: Other DNA sequences in the same sample also yield this CDR3. This rearrangement joins TRBV2 to TRBJ2-1; D not certain. The germline CDR1 and CDR2 sequences are SNHLY and FYNNEI. This CDR3 spans 11 amino acids. V was cut by 7 bases and J by 5 bases, with 6 bases left in between. The DNA of the CDR3 is TGTGCCAGCACCAGGAACAATGAGCAGTTCTTC. It encodes CASTRNNEQFF.

The table lists this clone with a few counts. V is TRBV4-1 and J is TRBJ2-7, with a weak D call TRBD1 (6 bases). V lost 0 bases and J lost 3, with 6 bases in between. CDR1 and CDR2 from the germline V gene are MGHRA and YSYEKL. CDR3 length: 13 amino acids. Here the CDR3 reads CASSQEDSYEQYF. The CDR3 DNA follows: TGCGCCAGCAGCCAAGAGGACAGCTACGAGCAGTACTTC.

The V and J genes are TRBV5-1 and TRBJ2-3; 10 bases line up with TRBD1. The CDR3 consists of 17 residues. The germline V gene encodes CDR1 SGHRS and CDR2 YFSETQ. Trimming cost V 0 bases and J 5 bases; bases outside gene matches: 9. The CDR3 DNA reads TGCGCCAGCAGCTTGGATATGCCGGGACAGGGGAAAGATACGCAGTATTTT. It codes for CASSLDMPGQGKDTQYF.

This clone was counted a few times. V and J are TRBV6-6 and TRBJ2-7; D may be TRBD1 (7 bases). V shed 2 bases and J shed 3 bases, with 14 bases lying between them. Germline values: CDR1 MNHNY, CDR2 SVGAGI (reference sequence). The CDR3 has 15 residues. CDR3 amino acids: CASSYRSGGFYEQYF. In DNA, the CDR3 is TGTGCCAGCAGTTACCGATCAGGGGGGTTCTACGAGCAGTACTTC.

The rearrangement uses TRBV18 and TRBJ1-1; the D gene is possibly TRBD1 (5 bases). CDR1 is KGHSH, CDR2 LQKENI, per germline. This CDR3 region has 13 residues. Trimming cost V 0 bases and J 8 bases, with 10 bases left between them. CDR3 residues: CASSPPMGREAFF. The CDR3 DNA sequence: TGTGCCAGCTCACCACCGATGGGGCGCGAAGCTTTCTTT.

V usage is TRBV19 and J usage is TRBJ1-2; D ambiguous. The CDR3 contains 12 residues. V lost 4 bases and J lost 1, with 4 bases in between. The germline gives CDR1 LNHDA, CDR2 SQIVND (reference sequence). CDR3 protein: CASSSYNYGYTF. The CDR3 DNA sequence: TGTGCCAGTAGTAGCTATAACTATGGCTACACCTTC.

This rearrangement joins TRBV25-1 to TRBJ1-1; a weak D match, TRBD1 (6 bases). The V gene's germline CDR1 is MGHDK and CDR2 SYGVNS. CDR3 length equals 14 residues. Trimming left V 6 bases short and J 5 bases short, with 16 bases between. The CDR3 reads CASRIGQPGTEAFF. DNA for the CDR3: TGTGCCAGCAGAATAGGACAGCCGGGTACTGAAGCTTTCTTT. Filled out from reference TRBV25-1 and TRBJ1-1, the complete variable domain reads EADIYQTPRYLVIGTGKKITLECSQTMGHDKMYWYQQDPGMELHLIHYSYGVNSTEKGDLSSESTVSRIRTEHFPLTLESARPSHTSQYLCASRIGQPGTEAFFGQGTRLTVV.

The rearrangement links TRBV7-2 to TRBJ1-6; TRBD1 is a possible D gene (5 bases). This CDR3 is built from 16 residues. V lost 4 bases to trimming and J lost 0 bases, with 10 bases between them. From germline, CDR1 is SGHTA and CDR2 FQGNSA. CDR3 loop: CASSSTGISYNSPLHF. The CDR3 DNA sequence: TGTGCCAGCAGCTCCACAGGCATCTCCTATAATTCACCCCTCCACTTT. The full variable domain, its missing parts supplied by reference TRBV7-2 and TRBJ1-6, is GAGVSQSPSNKVTEKGKDVELRCDPISGHTALYWYRQSLGQGLEFLIYFQGNSAPDKSGLPSDRFSAERTGGSVSTLTIQRTQQEDSAVYLCASSSTGISYNSPLHFGNGTRLTVT.

This chain connects TRBV7-9 to TRBJ2-7; D unresolved. The length of the CDR3 is 13 residues. CDR1 is SEHNR, CDR2 FQNEAQ, per germline (reference sequence). Trimming took 5 bases from V and 4 from J, leaving 12 bases between them. The CDR3 is CASSPSSRYEQYF. In nucleotides, the CDR3 is TGTGCCAGCAGCCCCTCGTCCCGATACGAGCAGTACTTC.

J is TRBJ2-1 and V is TRBV29-1, with 10 positions matching TRBD2. With V trimmed by 1 base and J by 0 bases, 15 bases remained unmatched. CDR1 is SQVTM and CDR2 is ANQGSEA in the germline V gene. The CDR3 covers 20 residues. The CDR3 region is CSVEASRIAGGRSSYNEQFF. The CDR3 nucleotides are TGCAGCGTTGAAGCATCCCGAATAGCGGGGGGACGGAGCTCCTACAATGAGCAGTTCTTC.

CDR3 residues: CSVSRGQETQYF. The DNA for the CDR3 is TGCAGCGTTTCCAGGGGCCAAGAGACCCAGTACTTC. The J gene is TRBJ2-5, the V gene TRBV29-1; possibly TRBD1 for D (6 bases). Trimming pared 5 bases from V and 1 base from J, leaving 8 bases between. The CDR3 covers 12 residues. CDR1 SQVTM and CDR2 ANQGSEA come from the germline V gene.

This chain connects TRBV4-3 to TRBJ2-3; 13 bases agree with TRBD2. CDR1 is LGHNA and CDR2 is YSLEER in the germline V gene. The V gene end was trimmed by 0 bases and the J gene end by 2 bases; junction bases not matched to a gene: 5. The CDR3 runs 18 residues. CDR3: CASSQDWGLAGSTDTQYF. CDR3 nucleotides: TGCGCCAGCAGCCAAGATTGGGGACTAGCGGGGTCCACAGATACGCAGTATTTT.

In this sample, this clone is medium-sized. This chain links TRBV4-3 with TRBJ2-3; tentative D call: TRBD1 (6 bases). The ends were cut back, 1 base at V and 3 bases at J, with 11 bases in the middle. Germline CDR1 and CDR2: LGHNA and YSLEER. CDR3 size: 15 residues. DNA for the CDR3: TGCGCCAGCAGCCAAGGGGCAGGGGTGACAGATACGCAGTATTTT. Its protein is CASSQGAGVTDTQYF.

This clone showed up just once. The gene calls are TRBV27 and TRBJ2-7; possible D gene TRBD1, 6 bases. V lost 2 bases and J lost 6, with 14 bases in between. In germline, CDR1 is MNHEY, CDR2 SMNVEV (reference sequence). The CDR3 consists of 14 residues. CDR3 sequence (DNA): TGTGCCAGCAGTTTAGAACAGGGCCGCTTCGAGCAGTACTTC. This sequence encodes CASSLEQGRFEQYF.

The chain combines TRBV27 with TRBJ2-1, with 7 bases that match TRBD2. There are 12 residues in the CDR3. Germline trimming cut 5 bases from V and 9 bases from J; bases unmatched to any gene: 4. Germline V gene lookup returns CDR1 MNHEY and CDR2 SMNVEV (reference sequence). CDR3 DNA sequence: TGTGCCAGCAGTCCCCAGCGGGGTGAGCAGTTCTTC. Translated, it gives CASSPQRGEQFF.